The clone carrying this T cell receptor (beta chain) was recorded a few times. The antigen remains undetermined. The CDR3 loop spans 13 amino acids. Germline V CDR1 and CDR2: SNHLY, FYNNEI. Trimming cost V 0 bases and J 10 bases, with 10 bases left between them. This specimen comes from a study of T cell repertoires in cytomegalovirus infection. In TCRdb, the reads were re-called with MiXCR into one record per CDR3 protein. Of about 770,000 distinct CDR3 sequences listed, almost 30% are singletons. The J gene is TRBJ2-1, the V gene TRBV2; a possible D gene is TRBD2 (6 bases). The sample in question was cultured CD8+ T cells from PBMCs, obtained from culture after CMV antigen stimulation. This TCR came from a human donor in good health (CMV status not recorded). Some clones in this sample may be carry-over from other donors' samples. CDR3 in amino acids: CASSEAGEEEQFF. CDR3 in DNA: TGTGCCAGCAGTGAAGCGGGGGAGGAGGAGCAGTTCTTC.